A selection of T cell receptor beta chains follows, all from one sample in a study of blood T cell repertoires in COVID-19. Measured with immunoSEQ multiplex PCR; TCRdb has only the in-frame clones, and not every one. The sample shows roughly 220,000 clones, roughly 85% of them seen only once. Sequencing input: PBMCs or T cells enriched from blood (not recorded which). The receptors shown here come from a woman aged 40-49 years with acute COVID-19. The CDR3 runs from the conserved cysteine through the conserved F or W. A D gene is named only where the DNA matches it firmly.

D	V	J	CDR3
TRBD1	TRBV6-6	TRBJ2-2	CASSHGQGRVNTGELFF
NA	TRBV3-1/TRBV3-2	TRBJ2-1	CASRQEDIAGYEQFF
NA	TRBV28	TRBJ1-2	CASSDPRGGYTF
TRBD2	TRBV3-1/TRBV3-2	TRBJ2-1	CASSQEWTSGRFYEQFF
NA	TRBV7-3	TRBJ1-2	CASSLYPNYGYTF
NA	TRBV27	TRBJ1-3	CASSRQGPSSGNTIYF
NA	TRBV3-1/TRBV3-2	TRBJ2-7	CASSHTGSYEQYF
NA	TRBV3-1/TRBV3-2	TRBJ1-5	CASSPGTGNQPQHF
NA	TRBV28	TRBJ1-2	CASSFPRSGGYTF
TRBD2	TRBV3-1/TRBV3-2	TRBJ2-1	CASSTARGRDNEQFF
NA	TRBV27	TRBJ2-2	CASSFPSTGELFF
NA	TRBV7-3	TRBJ2-1	CASSFQGRGEQFF